This T cell receptor (beta chain) was observed in a study of cytomegalovirus exposure and HLA in healthy donors. Study observations and caveats: Later analysis identified a missense DCLRE1C variant that was linked to TCR beta V- and J-gene trimming. Prior analysis indicated that the majority of TCR beta V segments exhibited productivity approximately 87% or approximately 30% of the time.

Germline loops: CDR1 SGHRS, CDR2 YFSETQ. The ends were cut back, 4 bases at V and 1 base at J, with 9 bases in the middle. The CDR3 extends over 14 amino acids. Concerning this clone: What it recognizes is unknown.

The PCR made use of 60 Vbeta and 13 Jbeta primers. Assay: immunoSEQ multiplex PCR; the TCRdb copy retains only in-frame clones and omits some. This table holds some 160,000 clones, roughly 85% found once. This sequence originates from a male donor in good health and CMV-seronegative. The chain uses TRBV5-1 and TRBJ1-3, with D possibly being TRBD1 (6 bases). The sequencing sample was made of PBMCs. CDR3 loop: CASSTGSSGNTIYF. The CDR3 DNA reads as TGCGCCAGCAGCACAGGGAGTTCTGGAAACACCATATATTTT.